The 13 T cell receptor beta chains presented below share a single source sample, sequenced in a study of T cells in Graves' hyperthyroidism and ophthalmopathy. Template material for amplifying TCR beta CDR3 regions consisted of RNA transcripts. First-round RT-PCR of the TCR CDR3 relied on the HTBI primer set. One entry per CDR3 protein results from TCRdb running MiXCR on the multiplex PCR reads. The sample lists fewer than 650,000 distinct CDR3 sequences; about 15% were seen once. Sequenced sample: blood. All receptors derive from a woman aged 40-49 years with Graves' ophthalmopathy.

In this sample, this clonotype turned up many times. The chain employs TRBV20-1 and TRBJ1-1; a weak D match, TRBD1 (5 bases). Germline V gives CDR1 DFQATT, CDR2 SNEGSKA (reference sequence). The CDR3 has 12 amino acids. Trimming cost V 3 bases and J 7 bases, with 12 bases left between them. Here the CDR3 DNA reads TGCAGTGCTAGGGCTGACAGTGGTGAAGCTTTCTTT. Its translation is CSARADSGEAFF.

This clonotype was seen a few times. The gene calls are TRBV4-2 and TRBJ2-2; 13 bases map to TRBD2. The CDR3 totals 17 residues. The V and J ends lost 6 bases and 5 bases, in that order; junction bases with no gene match: 9. From germline, CDR1 is LGHNA and CDR2 YNFKEQ. CDR3 nucleotides: TGTGCCAGCAGTCGGACTAGCGGGAGTACGAGGACCGGGGAGCTGTTTTTT. Translation gives CASSRTSGSTRTGELFF.

The chain uses TRBV12-3 or TRBV12-4 and TRBJ1-1; D might be TRBD1 (6 bases). The CDR3 totals 15 residues. V was clipped by 6 bases and J by 1 base, with 15 bases between them. CDR3 nucleotide sequence: TGTGCCAGCAGGGGGACAACAGGGCAGAACACTGAAGCTTTCTTT. It specifies CASRGTTGQNTEAFF.

This clonotype came up many times. The V call is TRBV28, the J call TRBJ1-1; no clear D. Germline lookup yields CDR1 MDHEN and CDR2 SYDVKM. Trimming left V 1 base short and J 1 base short, with 7 bases between. The CDR3 extends over 14 amino acids. The CDR3 bases are TGTGCCAGCAGTTTATTCTCCGAGAACACTGAAGCTTTCTTT. Amino acid sequence: CASSLFSENTEAFF.

This clonotype was detected ten times or more. This sequence joins TRBV6-5 and TRBJ1-1; no clear D gene. V lost 0 bases to trimming and J lost 3 bases, with 5 bases between them. Germline CDR1 MNHEY, CDR2 SVGAGI. The CDR3 extends over 13 amino acids. Here the CDR3 reads CASSYSPDTEAFF. The CDR3 DNA reads TGTGCCAGCAGTTACTCTCCGGACACTGAAGCTTTCTTT.

This clonotype was recorded many times. The rearrangement joins TRBV4-2 to TRBJ1-1; 7 bases match TRBD1. Trimming cost V 1 base and J 4 bases; bases outside gene matches: 6. CDR3 size: 15 residues. CDR1 LGHNA and CDR2 YNFKEQ come from the germline V gene. CDR3 in amino acids: CASSQGTGGGTEAFF. DNA of the CDR3: TGTGCCAGCAGCCAAGGGACAGGCGGCGGCACTGAAGCTTTCTTT.

This clonotype occurred many times. The chain uses TRBV20-1 and TRBJ2-7; 7 bases are a match to TRBD1. CDR1 DFQATT and CDR2 SNEGSKA come from the germline V gene (reference sequence). The ends lost 0 bases at V and 6 bases at J; junction bases unmatched: 11. The CDR3 extends over 15 amino acids. DNA of the CDR3: TGCAGTGCTAGAGATCGGGCGAGGGGGCACCGCGAGCAGTACTTC. Translated, it gives CSARDRARGHREQYF.

This clonotype turned up a few times. The J gene is TRBJ2-1, the V gene TRBV6-2 or TRBV6-3; either TRBD1 or TRBD2 may fit D (5 bases each). Trimming shortened V by 5 bases and J by 8 bases, and 19 bases separated the two germline ends. This CDR3 is built from 15 residues. The V gene's germline CDR1 is MNHEY and CDR2 SVGEGT. This CDR3 is CASSPTRDAWDEQFF. The CDR3 DNA reads as TGTGCCAGCAGTCCCACCCGGGACGCGTGGGATGAGCAGTTCTTC.

CDR3 nucleotide sequence: TGTGCCAGCAGCTTGGTCATGGCAGCTTACTATGGCTACACCTTC. It codes for CASSLVMAAYYGYTF. This chain joins TRBV5-8 and TRBJ1-2; D unresolved. CDR3 length equals 15 residues. Germline CDR1 is SGHTS and CDR2 is YDEGEE. Trimming shortened V by 0 bases and J by 3 bases, and 12 bases separated the two germline ends.

This clonotype has at least ten counts. This chain links TRBV30 with TRBJ1-2; D not certain. With 3 bases removed from V and 6 bases from J, the gap between germline ends came to 14 bases. The CDR3 is 13 residues long. CDR1 and CDR2 (germline): GTSNPN, SVGIG (reference sequence). The CDR3 protein is CAWRLQSFDGYTF. CDR3 nucleotide sequence: TGTGCCTGGAGGTTACAGAGCTTCGATGGCTACACCTTC.

This clonotype was seen once. This chain uses TRBV12-3 or TRBV12-4 with TRBJ1-2; D is perhaps TRBD1 (6 bases). The CDR3 is made up of 17 amino acids. Trimming stripped 6 bases from V and 2 bases from J, with 22 bases between. The CDR3 coding sequence is TGTGCCAGCAGCCCCTCCGGGACAAACATGGGGAACTATGGCTACACCTTC. It yields the protein CASSPSGTNMGNYGYTF.

This clonotype was detected many times. The rearrangement links TRBV6-1 to TRBJ2-4; D possibly corresponds to TRBD1 (7 bases). Germline V lookup: CDR1 MNHNS, CDR2 SASEGT. There are 14 residues in the CDR3. V dropped 6 bases and J dropped 7 bases, with 16 bases sitting between them. The CDR3 nucleotides read TGTGCCAGCAGCCAGGACAGGACTAACAACATTCAGTACTTC. Its protein product is CASSQDRTNNIQYF.

The sample holds many counts of this clonotype. The rearrangement joins TRBV7-2 to TRBJ2-7, with a tentative D call TRBD1 (7 bases). The CDR3 has 13 amino acids. The germline V gene has CDR1 SGHTA and CDR2 FQGNSA. V lost 5 bases, J lost 3 bases, and 11 bases lay in between. The CDR3 DNA reads TGTGCCAGCAGCGCCCAGGGGGGCTACGAGCAGTACTTC. Amino acid sequence: CASSAQGGYEQYF.